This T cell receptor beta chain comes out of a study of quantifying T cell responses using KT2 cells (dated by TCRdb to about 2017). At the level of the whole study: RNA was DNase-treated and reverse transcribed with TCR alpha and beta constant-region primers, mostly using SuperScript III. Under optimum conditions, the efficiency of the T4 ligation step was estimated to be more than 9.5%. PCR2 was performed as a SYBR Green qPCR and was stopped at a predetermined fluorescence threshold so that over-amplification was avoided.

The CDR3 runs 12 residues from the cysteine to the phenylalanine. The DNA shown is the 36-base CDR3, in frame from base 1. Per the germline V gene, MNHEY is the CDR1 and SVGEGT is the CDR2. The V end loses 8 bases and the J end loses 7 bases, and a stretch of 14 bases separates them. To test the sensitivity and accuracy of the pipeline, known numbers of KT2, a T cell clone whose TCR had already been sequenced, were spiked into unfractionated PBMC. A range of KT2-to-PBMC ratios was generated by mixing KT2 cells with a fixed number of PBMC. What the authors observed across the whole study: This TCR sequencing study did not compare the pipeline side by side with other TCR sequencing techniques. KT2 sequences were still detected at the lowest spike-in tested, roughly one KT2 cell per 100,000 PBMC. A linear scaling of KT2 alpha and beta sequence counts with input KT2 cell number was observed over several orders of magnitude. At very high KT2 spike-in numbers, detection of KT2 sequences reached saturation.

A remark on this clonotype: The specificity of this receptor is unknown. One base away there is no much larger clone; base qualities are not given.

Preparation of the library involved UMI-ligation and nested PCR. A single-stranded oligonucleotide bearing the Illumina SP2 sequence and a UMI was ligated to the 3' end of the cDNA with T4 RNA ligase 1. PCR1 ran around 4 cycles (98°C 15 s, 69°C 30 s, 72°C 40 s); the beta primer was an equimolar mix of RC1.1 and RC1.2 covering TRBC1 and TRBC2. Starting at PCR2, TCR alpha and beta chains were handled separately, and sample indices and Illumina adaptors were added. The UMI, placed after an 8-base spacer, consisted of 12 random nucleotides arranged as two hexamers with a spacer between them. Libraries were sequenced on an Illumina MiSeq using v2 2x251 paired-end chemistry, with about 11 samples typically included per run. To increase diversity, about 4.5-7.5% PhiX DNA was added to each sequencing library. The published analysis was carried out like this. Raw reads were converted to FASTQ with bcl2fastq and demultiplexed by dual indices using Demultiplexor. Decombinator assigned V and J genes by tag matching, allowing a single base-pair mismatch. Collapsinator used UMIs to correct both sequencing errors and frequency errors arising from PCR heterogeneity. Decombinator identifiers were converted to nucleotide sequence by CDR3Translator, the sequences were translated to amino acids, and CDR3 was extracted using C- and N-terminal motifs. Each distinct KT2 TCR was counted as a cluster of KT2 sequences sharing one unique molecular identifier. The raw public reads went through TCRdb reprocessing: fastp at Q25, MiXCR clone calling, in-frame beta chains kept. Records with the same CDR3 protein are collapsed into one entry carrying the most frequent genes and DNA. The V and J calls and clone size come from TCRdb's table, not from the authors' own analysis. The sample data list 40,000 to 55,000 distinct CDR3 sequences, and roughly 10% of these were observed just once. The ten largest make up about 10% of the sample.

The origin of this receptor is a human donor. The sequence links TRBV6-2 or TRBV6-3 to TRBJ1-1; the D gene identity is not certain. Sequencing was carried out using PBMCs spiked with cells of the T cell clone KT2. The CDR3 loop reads CASHPPGFEAFF. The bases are TGTGCCAGCCACCCTCCGGGATTTGAAGCTTTCTTT.